These 26 T cell receptor beta chains were sequenced from one sample in a study of Graves' ophthalmopathy and Graves' hyperthyroidism. Amplification from RNA transcripts yielded the TCR beta CDR3 regions. An initial RT-PCR round employing HTBI primers preceded a second-round multiplex PCR. TCRdb independently ran MiXCR on the multiplex PCR reads; one entry per CDR3 protein. The sample holds approximately 380,000 distinct CDR3 sequences, roughly 21% seen once. Sequencing used peripheral blood. The receptors here all came from a woman between 18 and 30 years old with stable Graves' hyperthyroidism.

The chain links TRBV12-3 or TRBV12-4 to TRBJ1-5; no firm D call. The CDR3 has 16 residues. Trimming took off 6 bases at V and 3 bases at J, with 18 bases between the two ends. In nucleotides, the CDR3 is TGTGCCAGCAGGCGGACGGTGGAGGGCCCCAATCAGCCCCAGCATTTT. It is translated as CASRRTVEGPNQPQHF.

The chain recombines TRBV6-4 with TRBJ2-6, with a tentative D call TRBD1 (5 bases). CDR3 length: 16 residues. Germline lookup yields CDR1 MRHNA and CDR2 SNTAGT. V was shortened by 2 bases and J by 2 bases, with 10 bases between the two germline ends. DNA for the CDR3: TGTGCCAGCAGTGACGGGGTAGGGGCTGGGGCCAACGTCCTGACTTTC. Protein: CASSDGVGAGANVLTF.

The gene calls are TRBV6-1 and TRBJ1-6, with D tentatively TRBD1 (6 bases). The CDR3 spans 15 residues. V lost 6 bases and J 5 bases, leaving 14 bases between the germline ends. Germline V lookup: CDR1 MNHNS, CDR2 SASEGT. The CDR3 coding sequence is TGTGCCAGCAGGAGGGGGGAAATGAATAATTCACCCCTCCACTTT. Protein: CASRRGEMNNSPLHF.

This chain links TRBV7-9 with TRBJ2-7; 7 nucleotides agree with TRBD1. Germline V CDR1 and CDR2: SEHNR, FQNEAQ (reference sequence). The CDR3 has 14 residues. V trimming: 3 bases; J trimming: 5 bases; junction bases outside the gene matches: 7. CDR3 amino acids: CASSFTGADHEQYF. As DNA, the CDR3 is TGTGCCAGCAGCTTCACAGGGGCCGACCACGAGCAGTACTTC.

This clonotype was picked up a small number of times. The chain has TRBV30 and TRBJ1-3, with 9 nucleotides matching TRBD1. The CDR3 sequence is 16 residues long. V dropped 8 bases and J dropped 3; count of bases not matched to a gene: 14. The V gene's germline CDR1 is GTSNPN and CDR2 SVGIG (reference sequence). The CDR3 reads CAQESGTGRFGNTIYF. The CDR3 bases are TGTGCCCAAGAATCCGGGACAGGGCGGTTTGGAAACACCATATATTTT. Supplemented by reference TRBV30 and TRBJ1-3, the full variable domain reads SQTIHQWPATLVQPVGSPLSLECTVEGTSNPNLYWYRQAAGRGLQLLFYSVGIGQISSEVPQNLSASRPQDRQFILSSKKLLLSDSGFYLCAQESGTGRFGNTIYFGEGSWLTVV.

This clonotype was recorded at least ten times. This chain links TRBV20-1 with TRBJ2-4; 11 nucleotides match TRBD2. The CDR3 sequence is 13 residues long. The germline V gene has CDR1 DFQATT and CDR2 SNEGSKA (reference sequence). The V segment lost 6 bases and the J segment 9 bases; nucleotides outside the gene matches: 7. CDR3 region: CSAVRLAGTIQYF. The CDR3 DNA sequence: TGCAGTGCGGTGAGACTAGCGGGAACCATTCAGTACTTC.

The chain combines TRBV12-3 or TRBV12-4 with TRBJ2-7, with D maybe TRBD2 (5 bases). Trimming stripped 6 bases from V and 12 bases from J, with 15 bases between. The CDR3 extends over 11 amino acids. CDR3 protein: CASSRFRDLYF. The CDR3 bases are TGTGCCAGCAGCCGATTCCGGGATTTGTACTTC.

A single count supports this clonotype. Here the CDR3 omits its conserved ending phenylalanine or tryptophan, so a read error is the likely source. The chain couples TRBV28 to TRBJ2-3; D is unresolved. The ends were cut back, 5 bases at V and 2 bases at J, with 11 bases in the middle. CDR1 is MDHEN and CDR2 is SYDVKM in the germline V gene. The CDR3 runs 14 residues. This chain's CDR3 is CASSPLILTDTQYC. As DNA, the CDR3 is TGTGCCAGCAGTCCCCTGATTCTCACAGATACGCAGTATTGT.

This clonotype was picked up many times. This rearrangement joins TRBV27 to TRBJ1-1; the match to TRBD1 covers 8 bases. V shed 0 bases and J 3 bases; nucleotides not matched to a gene: 15. Germline loops: CDR1 MNHEY, CDR2 SMNVEV (reference sequence). This CDR3 spans 19 amino acids. CDR3 bases: TGTGCCAGCAGTTTATCGACCCCAGCAGGGGGCAGAGAAGACACTGAAGCTTTCTTT. Translation gives CASSLSTPAGGREDTEAFF.

The chain recombines TRBV12-3 or TRBV12-4 with TRBJ1-5, with 8 bases that match TRBD1. The CDR3 contains 18 residues. Unmatched junction bases numbered 10, after V lost 0 bases and J lost 3 bases. CDR3 bases: TGTGCCAGCAGTTTAGCGAGGATCCAGGGGGCTTCCAATCAGCCCCAGCATTTT. Its protein is CASSLARIQGASNQPQHF.

The J gene is TRBJ1-5, the V gene TRBV20-1; no firm D call. The CDR3 covers 12 residues. CDR1 is DFQATT and CDR2 is SNEGSKA in the germline V gene (reference sequence). Trimming took off 1 base at V and 6 bases at J, with 7 bases between the two ends. CDR3 bases: TGCAGTGCTAGAGGGGTAGGTCAGCCCCAGCATTTT. Translation gives CSARGVGQPQHF.

Ten or more counts support this clonotype. The chain couples TRBV12-3 or TRBV12-4 to TRBJ1-5, with 7 bases fitting TRBD1. The J segment lost 4 bases and the V segment lost 5 bases, leaving 11 bases of the junction unmatched. This CDR3 comprises 16 residues. CDR3 region: CASSRDRRAKNQPQHF. CDR3 nucleotides: TGTGCCAGCAGTAGGGACAGACGAGCTAAGAATCAGCCCCAGCATTTT.

This chain connects TRBV3-1 to TRBJ1-2; unclear D gene. The germline V gene has CDR1 LGHDT and CDR2 YNNKEL (reference sequence). CDR3 length: 16 amino acids. V lost 4 bases, J lost 0 bases, and 15 bases lay in between. The CDR3 region has the DNA TGTGCCAGCAGCCCCCGAAGAAGATCTTCTAACTATGGCTACACCTTC. Protein sequence: CASSPRRRSSNYGYTF.

This clonotype was recorded many times. The chain employs TRBV6-5 and TRBJ2-7; 8 nucleotides match TRBD2. Germline V gene sequence: CDR1 MNHEY, CDR2 SVGAGI. V dropped 6 bases and J dropped 3; count of bases not matched to a gene: 7. This CDR3 spans 14 amino acids. The CDR3 DNA sequence: TGTGCCAGCAGCCCCGGGGGGGTAGGCTACGAGCAGTACTTC. Encoded protein: CASSPGGVGYEQYF.

This clonotype was detected only a few times. The chain recombines TRBV6-1 with TRBJ1-1; D not certain. The V end lost 1 base, the J end lost 3 bases, and 12 bases lay between the germline ends. The CDR3 sequence is 15 residues long. Germline loops: CDR1 MNHNS, CDR2 SASEGT. The CDR3, as DNA: TGTGCCAGCAGTGAAGATTGGGGATATGACACTGAAGCTTTCTTT. Translated: CASSEDWGYDTEAFF.

This sequence joins TRBV15 and TRBJ1-2; tentative D call: TRBD1 (6 bases). The CDR3 loop spans 14 amino acids. V lost 4 bases to trimming and J lost 4 bases, with 13 bases between them. Germline assignment: CDR1 LNHNV and CDR2 YYDKDF (reference sequence). CDR3 region: CATSMHRAAYGYTF. The DNA of the CDR3 is TGTGCCACCAGCATGCACAGGGCTGCCTATGGCTACACCTTC.

This clonotype showed up many times. The chain combines TRBV6-1 with TRBJ2-7, with 9 bases lining up with TRBD1. The CDR3 has 15 residues. Germline loops: CDR1 MNHNS, CDR2 SASEGT. The trim removed 6 bases at V and 2 bases at J, leaving 8 bases unmatched. The chain's CDR3 is CASSRYRTGAYEQYF. The CDR3 DNA is TGTGCCAGCAGCCGCTACCGGACAGGGGCCTACGAGCAGTACTTC.

This clonotype has a count of ten or more. The chain combines TRBV12-3 or TRBV12-4 with TRBJ1-6, with 7 bases aligning to TRBD1. V was pared by 2 bases and J by 6 bases, with 10 bases of the junction left unmatched. The CDR3 covers 17 residues. The DNA of the CDR3 is TGTGCCAGCAGTTTATGGGCAGGGGACAGTCCTAATTCACCCCTCCACTTT. Encoded protein: CASSLWAGDSPNSPLHF.

This clonotype occurred many times. J is TRBJ1-1 and V is TRBV27; D gene ambiguous. The CDR3 sequence is 12 residues long. V gave up 5 bases and J gave up 6 bases, with 10 bases separating them. Per germline, CDR1 MNHEY and CDR2 SMNVEV (reference sequence). The CDR3 loop is CASSPAGSEAFF. The DNA for the CDR3 is TGTGCCAGCAGTCCCGCCGGGTCTGAAGCTTTCTTT.

This clonotype showed up many times. V usage is TRBV6-2 or TRBV6-3 and J usage is TRBJ2-5; D gene uncertain. CDR3 length: 11 residues. Germline V gene data show CDR1 as MNHEY and CDR2 as SVGEGT. V lost 8 bases and J 4 bases, leaving 8 bases between the germline ends. This CDR3 is CASLDGETQYF. The CDR3 coding sequence is TGTGCCAGCTTGGATGGAGAGACCCAGTACTTC.

This clonotype was observed a single time. J is TRBJ1-2 and V is TRBV6-1, with a weak D call TRBD1 (5 bases). The CDR3 has 14 amino acids. Deletions cut 6 bases from V and 5 bases from J, with 16 bases between. Germline lookup yields CDR1 MNHNS and CDR2 SASEGT. The CDR3 loop reads CASRPPSGGYGYTF. DNA of the CDR3: TGTGCCAGCAGGCCGCCTTCGGGGGGGTATGGCTACACCTTC.

This clonotype was counted ten times or more. V is TRBV4-1 and J is TRBJ1-1, with unresolved D. Germline V gene data show CDR1 as MGHRA and CDR2 as YSYEKL. V was cut by 3 bases and J by 2 bases, with 10 bases left in between. This CDR3 has 14 amino acids. This chain's CDR3 is CASSHNPVNTEAFF. DNA for the CDR3: TGCGCCAGCAGCCACAATCCCGTAAACACTGAAGCTTTCTTT.

This clonotype was counted many times. This sequence joins TRBV29-1 and TRBJ1-1; no definite D call. Trimming cost V 6 bases and J 1 base, with 18 bases left between them. CDR1 is SQVTM, CDR2 ANQGSEA, per germline. This CDR3 contains 15 residues. CDR3 coding DNA: TGCAGCGTCCGCAAAGGCGGGTGGGGGAACACTGAAGCTTTCTTT. It translates to CSVRKGGWGNTEAFF.

This clonotype appeared many times. This chain links TRBV12-3 or TRBV12-4 with TRBJ2-5; D is perhaps TRBD1 (5 bases). V was trimmed by 4 bases and J by 5 bases, leaving 11 bases between them. The length of the CDR3 is 13 residues. As DNA, the CDR3 is TGTGCCAGCAGTTCGGACATTGGGGAGACCCAGTACTTC. It is translated as CASSSDIGETQYF.

This clonotype was seen many times. The chain couples TRBV6-2 or TRBV6-3 to TRBJ1-5, with D possibly matching TRBD1 (5 bases). V lost 2 bases, J lost 6 bases, and 11 bases lay in between. The CDR3 has 14 amino acids. The V gene's germline CDR1 is MNHEY and CDR2 SVGEGT. For the CDR3, the DNA is TGTGCCAGCAGTTACAGATGGGGCGGTCAGCCCCAGCATTTT. Translating gives CASSYRWGGQPQHF.

This clonotype has a count of ten or more. The V and J genes are TRBV7-8 and TRBJ2-7; TRBD2 matches at 7 bases. J gave up 0 bases and V 4 bases, and 15 bases lay outside the gene matches. The germline CDR1 and CDR2 sequences are SGHVS and FQNEAQ. The CDR3 runs 18 residues. The CDR3 is CASSYVLEVGTTSYEQYF. DNA for the CDR3: TGTGCCAGCAGCTACGTTTTGGAAGTCGGGACTACCTCCTACGAGCAGTACTTC.